This TCR beta chain was profiled in a study of graft-versus-host responses after intestinal transplantation. The method was immunoSEQ multiplex PCR; TCRdb's version includes in-frame clones alone and lacks a portion of them. This sample has some 13,000 clones, with around 74% found just once. Trimming stripped 2 bases from V and 0 bases from J, with 10 bases between. The CDR3 runs 15 residues. CDR1 and CDR2 (germline): MNHEY, SMNVEV (reference sequence). Graft material was processed, releasing intraepithelial and lamina propria lymphocytes. The sequence was obtained from a human patient who received an intestinal transplant, so some T cells may come from the graft donor. This sequence joins TRBV27 and TRBJ1-2, with D possibly being TRBD1 (5 bases). Sequences were derived from ileum tissue, sampled 16 days after intestinal transplant. CDR3 residues: CASSLIGAPNYGYTF. CDR3 nucleotide sequence: TGTGCCAGCAGTTTAATAGGGGCCCCTAACTATGGCTACACCTTC.